The sequence of this T cell receptor beta chain was determined in a study of blood T cell repertoires in COVID-19. Study details: Spain, Italy and the United States supplied samples that represented acute and convalescent COVID-19.

Each participant's cohort was designated according to participant-reported clinical history. Authors' data handling: Amplification of reference gene primers was used by the study to estimate nucleated cell counts. Method: immunoSEQ multiplex PCR; TCRdb's copy keeps in-frame clones and lacks some. The D gene and trimming were derived from the DNA, and the V and J assignments and clone size from that table. The sample carries about 440,000 clones, around 90% recorded once. There are 16 residues in the CDR3. The J segment lost 0 bases and the V segment lost 3 bases, leaving 5 bases of the junction unmatched. CDR1 is KGHDR, CDR2 SFDVKD, per germline.

The J gene is TRBJ2-3, the V gene TRBV24-1, with 7 nucleotides matching TRBD1. Sequencing input: PBMCs or T cells enriched from blood (not recorded which). The sequence came from a woman under 30 with acute COVID-19. The CDR3: CATSDAGQASTDTQYF. The CDR3 DNA reads TGTGCCACCAGTGATGCTGGACAGGCGAGCACAGATACGCAGTATTTT.